Listed below are T cell receptor beta chains from one sample, sequenced in a study of CD8+ T cells in alopecia areata. Data came from immunoSEQ multiplex PCR; TCRdb stores just in-frame clones and leaves some out. The table records 200,000 or so clones, around 50% of them present only once. Sequencing input: CD8+ T cells sorted from blood. The receptors originated from a human donor in good health. The CDR3 runs from the conserved cysteine through the conserved F or W.

CDR3 length | V gene | CDR3 protein
12 | TRBV23-1 | CASSQTKGGYTF
15 | TRBV27 | CASKVSTGPNTEAFF
13 | TRBV27 | CASSPAGTMEAFF
12 | TRBV30 | CAWRLPGQGFYF
13 | TRBV27 | CASSFLGEETQYF
15 | TRBV14 | CASSPEPASTYEQYF
11 | TRBV27 | CASSYRGEAFF
15 | TRBV18 | CASSPVEGLQETQYF
16 | TRBV6-1 | CASSAPGQGKADTQYF
16 | TRBV19 | CASSILAGSNTGELFF
13 | TRBV29-1 | CSVLPLASIEQFF
13 | TRBV27 | CASSFGQPGAQYF
16 | TRBV7-9 | CASSLPVAGGPDEQFF
14 | TRBV6-5 | CASGGDGSNQPQHF
16 | TRBV7-8 | CASSFGAGRLTGELFF
12 | TRBV5-1 | CASSYLSGELFF
13 | TRBV27 | CATGQGGNQPQHF
19 | TRBV4-1 | CASSQTGTVHSSYNSPLHF
15 | TRBV5-1 | CASSLAWDRADGYTF
13 | TRBV27 | CASSLGRTNEQFF
16 | TRBV5-1 | CASSSLAGSSYNEQFF
14 | TRBV5-6 | CASSSAGGEETQYF
13 | TRBV5-1 | CASSYGGGTEAFF
14 | TRBV9 | CASSGGTGNTEAFF
12 | TRBV4-1 | CASSQVGDTQYF
16 | TRBV19 | CASSPQGAVMNTEAFF
14 | TRBV6-5 | CASPPRTVNEKLFF